One sample yielded the 2 T cell receptor beta chains listed below, sequenced in a study of OX40 agonist ivuxolimab in advanced cancers. Sequenced by immunoSEQ multiplex PCR; TCRdb stores in-frame clones only, minus some. In the table there are approximately 72,000 clones, approximately 80% of which are singletons. Sequenced material: CD4+ or CD8+ T cells sorted from blood, taken in a trial of the OX40 agonist ivuxolimab. The receptors originated from an adult with an advanced solid tumor such as melanoma, head and neck, liver or kidney cancer.

The sample holds one count of this clone. This rearrangement joins TRBV19 to TRBJ2-3; perhaps TRBD2 as D (6 bases). V lost 3 bases and J lost 8, with 6 bases in between. The germline V gene encodes CDR1 LNHDA and CDR2 SQIVND (reference sequence). The CDR3 covers 11 residues. The CDR3 DNA is TGTGCCAGTAGTATGGGGGGTACGCAGTATTTT. Translation: CASSMGGTQYF.

The CDR3 here is CASSLEQGSHEQYF. CDR3 in DNA: TGTGCCAGCAGCTTAGAACAGGGGAGCCACGAGCAGTACTTC. V usage is TRBV7-2 and J usage is TRBJ2-7, with 7 positions matching TRBD1. V lost 1 base, J lost 5 bases, and 5 bases stayed unmatched. This CDR3 contains 14 residues. Germline V gives CDR1 SGHTA, CDR2 FQGNSA.